A single T cell receptor (beta chain) is shown here with its context. Its antigen is unknown. TCRdb's table, derived via immunoSEQ multiplex PCR, lists solely in-frame clones and lacks some. The sample shows about 16,000 clones, approximately 79% of them seen only once. In germline, CDR1 is SGHNT, CDR2 YYREEE (reference sequence). The ends lost 5 bases at V and 8 bases at J; junction bases unmatched: 6. The CDR3 is made up of 13 amino acids. This record belongs to a study of tumor-infiltrating lymphocytes in localized non-small cell lung cancer. About the study: The cohort mixed smokers and never-smokers, several histologies, and some post-neoadjuvant-chemotherapy samples. Study results and caveats: Technical variation could not be separated from intratumor heterogeneity here.

The TCR originated in a human donor with non-small cell lung cancer. Sequencing input: lung tumor tissue. The rearrangement joins TRBV5-4 to TRBJ2-1, with TRBD1 matching over 8 bases. This CDR3 reads CASRPGTGYEQFF. The CDR3 region has the DNA TGTGCCAGCAGACCCGGGACAGGATATGAGCAGTTCTTC.